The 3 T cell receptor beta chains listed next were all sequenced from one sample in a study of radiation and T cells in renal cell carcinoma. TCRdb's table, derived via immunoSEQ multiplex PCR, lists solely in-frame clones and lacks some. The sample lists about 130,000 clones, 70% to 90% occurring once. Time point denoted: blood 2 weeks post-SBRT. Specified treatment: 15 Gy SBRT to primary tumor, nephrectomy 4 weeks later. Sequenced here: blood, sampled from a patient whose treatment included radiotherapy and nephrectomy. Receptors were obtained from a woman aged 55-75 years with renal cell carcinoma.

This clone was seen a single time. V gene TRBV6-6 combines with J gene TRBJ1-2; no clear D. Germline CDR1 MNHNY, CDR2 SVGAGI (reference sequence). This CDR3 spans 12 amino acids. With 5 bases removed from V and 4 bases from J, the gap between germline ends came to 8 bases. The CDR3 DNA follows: TGTGCCAGCAGTAACAAGACCTATGGCTACACCTTC. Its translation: CASSNKTYGYTF.

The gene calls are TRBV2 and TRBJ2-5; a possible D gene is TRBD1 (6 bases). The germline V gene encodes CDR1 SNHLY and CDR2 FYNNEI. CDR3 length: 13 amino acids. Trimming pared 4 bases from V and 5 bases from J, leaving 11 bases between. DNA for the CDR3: TGTGCCAGCAGTGTGGGGACATCGGAGACCCAGTACTTC. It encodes CASSVGTSETQYF.

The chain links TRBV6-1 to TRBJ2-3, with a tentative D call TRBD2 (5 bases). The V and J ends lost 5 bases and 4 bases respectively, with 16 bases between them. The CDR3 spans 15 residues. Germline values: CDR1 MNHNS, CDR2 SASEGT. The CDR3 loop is CASSIMDGMADTQYF. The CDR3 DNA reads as TGTGCCAGCAGTATCATGGACGGGATGGCAGATACGCAGTATTTT.